This T cell receptor beta chain derives from a study of blood T cell repertoires in COVID-19. Whole-study context: Samples taken during acute and convalescent COVID-19 were collected in the United States, Italy and Spain.

Authors' analysis steps: It was from reference gene primer amplification that nucleated cell counts were estimated. Measured with immunoSEQ multiplex PCR; TCRdb has only the in-frame clones, and not every one. V and J calls and clone size are given by that table; D and trimming were obtained from the DNA. This table has approximately 96,000 clones, 90% appearing once. Material: peripheral blood. The source is a man in his 60s with acute or convalescent COVID-19.

The CDR3 DNA follows: TGTGCCAGCAGTGGGGACTTTCAGAACTATGGCTACACCTTC. It encodes CASSGDFQNYGYTF. The V and J genes are TRBV6-6 and TRBJ1-2; D might be TRBD1 (5 bases). The germline V gene has CDR1 MNHNY and CDR2 SVGAGI (reference sequence). The germline V and J ends were trimmed by 5 bases and 2 bases, with 12 bases remaining between them. The CDR3 runs 14 residues.